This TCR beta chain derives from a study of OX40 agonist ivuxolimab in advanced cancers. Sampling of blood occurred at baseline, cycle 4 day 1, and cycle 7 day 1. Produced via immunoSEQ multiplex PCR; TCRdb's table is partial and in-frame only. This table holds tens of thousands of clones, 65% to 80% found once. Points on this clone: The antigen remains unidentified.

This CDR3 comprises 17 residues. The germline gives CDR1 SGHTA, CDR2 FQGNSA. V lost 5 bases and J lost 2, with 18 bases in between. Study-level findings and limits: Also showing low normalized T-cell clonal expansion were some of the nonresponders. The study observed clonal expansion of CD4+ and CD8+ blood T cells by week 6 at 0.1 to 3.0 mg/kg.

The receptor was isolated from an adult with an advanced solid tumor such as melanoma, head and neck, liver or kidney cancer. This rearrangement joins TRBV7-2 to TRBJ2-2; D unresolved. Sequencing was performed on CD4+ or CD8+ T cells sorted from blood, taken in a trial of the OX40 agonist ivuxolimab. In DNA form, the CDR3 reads TGTGCCAGCAGCCCAGACGACCTCTATCTTAACACCGGGGAGCTGTTTTTT. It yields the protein CASSPDDLYLNTGELFF.